Presented here are 3 T cell receptor beta chains from one specimen sequenced in a study of monozygotic twins with inflammatory bowel disease. TCRdb reprocessed the 5' RACE reads, keeping one entry per CDR3 protein, no DNA. Its table lists about 210,000 distinct CDR3 sequences. Sequencing used blood. These receptors all stem from a human donor with ulcerative colitis or Crohn's disease, or a healthy co-twin of an affected twin (not recorded which).

The chain has TRBV20-1 and TRBJ2-2; the D call from TCRdb, TRBD2, cannot be confirmed without DNA. There are 14 residues in the CDR3. CDR1 is DFQATT, CDR2 SNEGSKA, per germline (reference sequence). The CDR3 is CSGRDPSNTGELFF.

The chain couples TRBV2 to TRBJ1-5. Germline-derived CDR1 and CDR2 are SNHLY and FYNNEI. CDR3 length equals 15 residues. The chain's CDR3 is CASSAQTTSNQPQHF.

The chain joins TRBV20-1 to TRBJ2-3; TCRdb calls TRBD2, which cannot be checked without DNA. The germline CDR1 and CDR2 sequences are DFQATT and SNEGSKA (reference sequence). The CDR3 is 15 amino acids. The CDR3 sequence: CSARGLKGYFEGQYF.